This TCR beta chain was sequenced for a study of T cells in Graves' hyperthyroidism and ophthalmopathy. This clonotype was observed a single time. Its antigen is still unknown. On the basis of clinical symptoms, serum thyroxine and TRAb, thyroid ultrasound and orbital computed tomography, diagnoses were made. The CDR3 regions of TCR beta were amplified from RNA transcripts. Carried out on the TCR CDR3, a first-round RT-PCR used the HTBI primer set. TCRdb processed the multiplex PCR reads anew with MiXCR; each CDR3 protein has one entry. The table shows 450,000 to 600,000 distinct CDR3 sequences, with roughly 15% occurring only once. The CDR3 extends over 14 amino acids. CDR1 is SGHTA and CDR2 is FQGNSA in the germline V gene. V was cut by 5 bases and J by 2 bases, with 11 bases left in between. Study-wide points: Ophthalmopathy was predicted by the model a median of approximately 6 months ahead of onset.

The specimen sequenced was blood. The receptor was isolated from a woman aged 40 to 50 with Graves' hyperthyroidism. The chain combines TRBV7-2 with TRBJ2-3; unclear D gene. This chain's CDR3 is CASSPSLDTDTQYF. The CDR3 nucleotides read TGTGCCAGCAGCCCGAGTCTAGACACAGATACGCAGTATTTT.